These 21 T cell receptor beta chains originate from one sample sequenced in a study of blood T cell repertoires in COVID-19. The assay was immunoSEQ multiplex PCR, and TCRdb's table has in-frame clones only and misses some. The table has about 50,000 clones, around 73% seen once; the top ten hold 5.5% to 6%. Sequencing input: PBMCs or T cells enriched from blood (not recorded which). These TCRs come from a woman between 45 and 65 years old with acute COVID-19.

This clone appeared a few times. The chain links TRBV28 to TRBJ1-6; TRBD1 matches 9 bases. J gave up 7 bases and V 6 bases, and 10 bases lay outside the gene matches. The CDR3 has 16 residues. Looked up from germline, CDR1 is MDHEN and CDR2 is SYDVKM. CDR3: CASSPSGQGGNSPLHF. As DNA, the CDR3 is TGTGCCAGCAGCCCATCGGGACAGGGAGGGAATTCACCCCTCCACTTT.

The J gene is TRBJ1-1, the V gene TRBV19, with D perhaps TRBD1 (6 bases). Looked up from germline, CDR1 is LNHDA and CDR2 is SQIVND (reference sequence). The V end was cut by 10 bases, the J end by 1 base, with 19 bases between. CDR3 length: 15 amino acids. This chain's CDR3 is CATKGVWAKNTEAFF. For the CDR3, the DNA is TGTGCCACCAAGGGGGTATGGGCAAAGAACACTGAAGCTTTCTTT. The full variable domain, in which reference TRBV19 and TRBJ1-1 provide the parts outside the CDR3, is DGGITQSPKYLFRKEGQNVTLSCEQNLNHDAMYWYRQDPGQGLRLIYYSQIVNDFQKGDIAEGYSVSREKKESFPLTVTSAQKNPTAFYLCATKGVWAKNTEAFFGQGTRLTVV.

For the CDR3, the DNA is TGTGCCCTCGCCAGGGGGCCTAATTCACCCCTCCACTTT. Residues: CALARGPNSPLHF. J is TRBJ1-6 and V is TRBV30; 8 nucleotides align to TRBD1. The V segment lost 8 bases and the J segment 6 bases; nucleotides outside the gene matches: 6. The CDR3 has 13 residues. Germline V gene lookup returns CDR1 GTSNPN and CDR2 SVGIG (reference sequence).

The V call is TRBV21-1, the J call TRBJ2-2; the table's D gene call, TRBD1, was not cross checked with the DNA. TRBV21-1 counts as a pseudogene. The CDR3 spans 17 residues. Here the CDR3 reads CASSKLPDRLDTGELFF. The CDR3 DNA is TGTGCCAGCAGCAAACTCCCCGACAGGCTAGACACCGGGGAGCTGTTTTTT.

CDR3 DNA sequence: TGCGCCAGCAGCTTGGACGGGACTAGCAGCGAGACCCAGTACTTC. Protein sequence: CASSLDGTSSETQYF. The J gene is TRBJ2-5, the V gene TRBV5-1, with 9 positions matching TRBD2. After removal of 0 bases from V and 5 bases from J, the junction contained 5 bases not matched to a gene. Per germline, CDR1 SGHRS and CDR2 YFSETQ. This CDR3 is 15 amino acids long. The complete variable domain, with remaining parts taken from reference TRBV5-1 and TRBJ2-5, reads KAGVTQTPRYLIKTRGQQVTLSCSPISGHRSVSWYQQTPGQGLQFLFEYFSETQRNKGNFPGRFSGRQFSNSRSEMNVSTLELGDSALYLCASSLDGTSSETQYFGPGTRLLVL.

The DNA for the CDR3 is TGTGCCAGCTCACCAGCCTCAAAGGTCGGGTCGGGATACGAGCAGTACTTC. Residues: CASSPASKVGSGYEQYF. The chain recombines TRBV18 with TRBJ2-7; D might be TRBD2 (5 bases). CDR1 and CDR2 (germline): KGHSH, LQKENI. The CDR3 is 17 amino acids. Trimming removed 2 bases from V and 4 bases from J, with 21 bases in between.

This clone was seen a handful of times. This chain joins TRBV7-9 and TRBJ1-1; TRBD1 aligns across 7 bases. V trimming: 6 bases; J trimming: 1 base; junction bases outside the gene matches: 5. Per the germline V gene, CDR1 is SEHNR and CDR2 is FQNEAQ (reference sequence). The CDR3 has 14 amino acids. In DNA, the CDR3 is TGTGCCAGCAGAACAGGGACAGCGAACACTGAAGCTTTCTTT. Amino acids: CASRTGTANTEAFF.

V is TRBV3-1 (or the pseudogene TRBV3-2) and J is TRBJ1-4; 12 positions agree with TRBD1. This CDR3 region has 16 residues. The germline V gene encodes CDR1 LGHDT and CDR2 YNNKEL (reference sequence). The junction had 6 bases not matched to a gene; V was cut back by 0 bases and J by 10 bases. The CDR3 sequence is CASSQDRDRGRGKLFF. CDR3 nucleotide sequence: TGTGCCAGCAGCCAAGATAGGGACAGGGGGCGAGGAAAACTGTTTTTT.

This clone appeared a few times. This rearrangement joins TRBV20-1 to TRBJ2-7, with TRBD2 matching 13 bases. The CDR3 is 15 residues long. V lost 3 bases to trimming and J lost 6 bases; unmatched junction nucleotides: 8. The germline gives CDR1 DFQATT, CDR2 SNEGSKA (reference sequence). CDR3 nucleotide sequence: TGCAGTGCTAGTACTAGCGGGGGGGCAGGAACCGAGCAGTACTTC. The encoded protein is CSASTSGGAGTEQYF.

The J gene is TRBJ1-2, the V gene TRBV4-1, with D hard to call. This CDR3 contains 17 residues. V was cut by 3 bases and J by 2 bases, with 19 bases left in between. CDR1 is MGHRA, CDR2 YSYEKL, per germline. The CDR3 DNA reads TGCGCCAGCAGCCAGACCCTGGGCCTCACCCTAAACTATGGCTACACCTTC. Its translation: CASSQTLGLTLNYGYTF.

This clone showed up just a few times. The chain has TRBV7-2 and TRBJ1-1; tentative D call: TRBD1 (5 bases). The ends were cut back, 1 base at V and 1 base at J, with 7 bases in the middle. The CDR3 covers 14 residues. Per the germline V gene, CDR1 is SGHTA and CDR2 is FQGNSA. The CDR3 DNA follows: TGTGCCAGCAGCTTAGGGGGCTCGAACACTGAAGCTTTCTTT. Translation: CASSLGGSNTEAFF. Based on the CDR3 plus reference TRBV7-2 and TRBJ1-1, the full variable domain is GAGVSQSPSNKVTEKGKDVELRCDPISGHTALYWYRQSLGQGLEFLIYFQGNSAPDKSGLPSDRFSAERTGGSVSTLTIQRTQQEDSAVYLCASSLGGSNTEAFFGQGTRLTVV.

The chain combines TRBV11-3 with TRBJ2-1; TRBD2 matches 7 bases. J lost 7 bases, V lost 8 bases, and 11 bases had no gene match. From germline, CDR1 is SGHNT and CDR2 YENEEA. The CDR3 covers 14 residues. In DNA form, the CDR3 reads TGTGCCAGCGGCTACCCGGGACTATCGAATGAGCAGTTCTTC. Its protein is CASGYPGLSNEQFF.

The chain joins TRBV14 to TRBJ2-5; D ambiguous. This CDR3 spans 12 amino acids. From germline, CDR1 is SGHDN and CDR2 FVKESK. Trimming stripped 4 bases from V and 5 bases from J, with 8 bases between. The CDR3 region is CASSPSRETQYF. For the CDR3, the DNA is TGTGCCAGCAGCCCATCTCGGGAGACCCAGTACTTC. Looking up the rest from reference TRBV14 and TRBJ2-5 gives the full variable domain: EAGVTQFPSHSVIEKGQTVTLRCDPISGHDNLYWYRRVMGKEIKFLLHFVKESKQDESGMPNNRFLAERTGGTYSTLKVQPAELEDSGVYFCASSPSRETQYFGPGTRLLVL.

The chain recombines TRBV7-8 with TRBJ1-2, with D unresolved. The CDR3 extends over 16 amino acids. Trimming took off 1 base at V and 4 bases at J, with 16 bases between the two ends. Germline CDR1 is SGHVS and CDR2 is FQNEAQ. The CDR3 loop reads CASSLGRVGSGYGYTF. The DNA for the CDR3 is TGTGCCAGCAGCTTAGGGCGGGTAGGGTCTGGCTATGGCTACACCTTC.

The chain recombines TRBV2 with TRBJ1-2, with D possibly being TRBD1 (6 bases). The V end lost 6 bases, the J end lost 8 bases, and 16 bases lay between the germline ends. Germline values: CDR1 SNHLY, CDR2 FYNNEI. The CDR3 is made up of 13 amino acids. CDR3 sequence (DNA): TGTGCCAGCAGCGGGAACAGGGACCGGGGCTACACCTTC. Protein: CASSGNRDRGYTF.

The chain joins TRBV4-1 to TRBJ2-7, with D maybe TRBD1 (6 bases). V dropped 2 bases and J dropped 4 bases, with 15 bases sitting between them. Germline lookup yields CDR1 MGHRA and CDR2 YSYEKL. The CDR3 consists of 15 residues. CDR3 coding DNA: TGCGCCAGCAGCCAAACCGACAGGTCTTCTTACGAGCAGTACTTC. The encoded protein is CASSQTDRSSYEQYF.

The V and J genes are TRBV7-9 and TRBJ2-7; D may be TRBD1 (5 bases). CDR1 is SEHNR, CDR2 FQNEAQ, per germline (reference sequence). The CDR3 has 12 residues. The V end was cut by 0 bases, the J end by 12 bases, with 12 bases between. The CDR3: CASSLAVAGLYF. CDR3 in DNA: TGTGCCAGCAGCTTAGCGGTGGCAGGGCTGTACTTC.

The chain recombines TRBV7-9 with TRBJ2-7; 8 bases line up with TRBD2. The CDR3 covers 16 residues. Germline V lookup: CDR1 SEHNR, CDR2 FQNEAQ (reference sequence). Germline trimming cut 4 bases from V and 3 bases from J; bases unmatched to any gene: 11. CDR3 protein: CASSSRGAGDVYEQYF. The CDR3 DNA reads TGTGCCAGCAGCTCCCGGGGAGCGGGAGACGTCTACGAGCAGTACTTC.

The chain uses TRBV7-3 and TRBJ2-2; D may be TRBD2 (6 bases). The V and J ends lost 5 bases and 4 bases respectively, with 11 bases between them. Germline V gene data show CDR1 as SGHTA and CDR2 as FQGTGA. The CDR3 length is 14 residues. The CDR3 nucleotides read TGTGCCAGCAGCCAGACTAGGGGCACCGGGGAGCTGTTTTTT. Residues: CASSQTRGTGELFF.

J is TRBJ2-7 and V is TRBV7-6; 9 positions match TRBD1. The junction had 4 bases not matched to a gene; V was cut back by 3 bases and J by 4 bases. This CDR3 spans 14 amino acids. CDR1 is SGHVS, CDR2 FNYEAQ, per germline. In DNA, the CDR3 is TGTGCCAGCAGCTTGGGGACAGGGCGATACGAGCAGTACTTC. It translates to CASSLGTGRYEQYF.

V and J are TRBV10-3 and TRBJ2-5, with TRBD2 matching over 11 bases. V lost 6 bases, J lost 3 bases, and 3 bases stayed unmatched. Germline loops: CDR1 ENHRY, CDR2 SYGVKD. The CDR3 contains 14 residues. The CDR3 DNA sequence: TGTGCCATCAGGACTAGCGGGGTGGAAGAGACCCAGTACTTC. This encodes CAIRTSGVEETQYF.